A selection of T cell receptor beta chains follows, all from one sample in a study of beta chain features in type 1 diabetes. Method: immunoSEQ multiplex PCR; TCRdb's copy keeps in-frame clones and lacks some. This sample has approximately 260,000 clones, with around 20% found just once. What was sequenced was naive CD4+ T cells from blood. The origin of the receptors is a woman in her thirties or forties with type 1 diabetes. CDR3s include the opening cysteine and the closing phenylalanine or tryptophan. The D gene is left open where the match is weak. Clone size appears in some rows only: once, few, many, or a class for an expanded clone.

few TRBJ1-2 TRBV4-3 TRBD1 TGCGCCAGCAGCCAAGAGTCTGGACAGGGTCACACCTTC CASSQESGQGHTF
. TRBJ2-7 TRBV7-9 . TGTGCCAGCAGCCAACAGGGTTACGAGCAGTACTTC CASSQQGYEQYF
once TRBJ1-2 TRBV28 . TGTGCCAGCAGTGTACAGGGTTATGGCTACACCTTC CASSVQGYGYTF
. TRBJ2-1 TRBV10-3 TRBD2 TGTGCCATCAGTGGCCCTAGCGGTATCAACAATGAGCAGTTCTTC CAISGPSGINNEQFF
. TRBJ2-6 TRBV15 TRBD2 TGTGCCACCAGCAGTCCGCCGGGACTAGCGGGGCACGGGGCCAACGTCCTGACTTTC CATSSPPGLAGHGANVLTF
few TRBJ1-5 TRBV29-1 TRBD1 TGCAGCGTTGGGGAGACAGGGGTAGGACAGCCCCAGCATTTT CSVGETGVGQPQHF
. TRBJ1-1 TRBV12-1 . TGTGCCAGCAGCTTCCCCCCGGACATAGGAAGAACTGAAGCTTTCTTT CASSFPPDIGRTEAFF
. TRBJ2-1 TRBV18 . TGTGCCAGCTCACCAGGACGGGGGGCTGAGCAGTTCTTC CASSPGRGAEQFF
few TRBJ1-2 TRBV28 . TGTGCCAGCAGTGGTCGTGAACCTCGGGATGGCTACACCTTC CASSGREPRDGYTF
few TRBJ2-1 TRBV19 TRBD2 TGTGCCAGTACCCAGACTAGCTGGGGGAATGAGCAGTTCTTC CASTQTSWGNEQFF
. TRBJ2-3 TRBV5-5 . TGTGCCAGCAGGCGAGGTACGAACACAGATACGCAGTATTTT CASRRGTNTDTQYF
. TRBJ2-7 TRBV7-9 . TGTGCCAGCAGCTTAGCCTATGGACAGATTGAGCAGTACTTC CASSLAYGQIEQYF
few TRBJ2-7 TRBV6-6 TRBD1 TGTGCCAGCAGTTACCCTCCGACAGGGGACGAGCAGTACTTC CASSYPPTGDEQYF
. TRBJ2-4 TRBV29-1 TRBD2 TGCAGCGTTGTGTCGGGCGGGGGGAAATATAACATTCAGTACTTC CSVVSGGGKYNIQYF
few TRBJ2-5 TRBV18 . TGTGCCAGCTCACCCGACCAAGAGACCCAGTACTTC CASSPDQETQYF
. TRBJ1-6 TRBV7-2 TRBD1 TGTGCCAGCAGCACTGGGACAGATAATTCACCCCTCCACTTT CASSTGTDNSPLHF
few TRBJ2-6 TRBV14 . TGTGCCAGCAGCCCAAGAGCTGGGGCCAACGTCCTGACTTTC CASSPRAGANVLTF
few TRBJ1-1 TRBV29-1 TRBD1 TGCAGCGTTGATGGGACAGGGGATGAAGCTTTCTTT CSVDGTGDEAFF
. TRBJ1-5 TRBV5-1 . TGCGCCAGCAGCTTGTTACCGGGTAATAGCAATCAGCCCCAGCATTTT CASSLLPGNSNQPQHF
few TRBJ1-2 TRBV5-1 TRBD1 TGCGCCAGCAGCTTCGGGACAGGGGGAGATGGCTACACCTTC CASSFGTGGDGYTF
once TRBJ1-2 TRBV5-4 TRBD1 TGTGCCAGCAGCTTTGCTTCACAGGGGGCAGTCTATGGCTACACCTTC CASSFASQGAVYGYTF
. TRBJ1-5 TRBV4-3 . TGCGCCAGCAGCCAAGAATCGGTTAGCAATCAGCCCCAGCATTTT CASSQESVSNQPQHF
few TRBJ1-2 TRBV4-3 . TGCGCCAGCAGCCAAGCACGCGGTTTTGGCTACACCTTC CASSQARGFGYTF
few TRBJ1-6 TRBV15 . TGTGCCACCAGCAGAGATCCGCCCCGCCAACTCTATAATTCACCCCTCCACTTT CATSRDPPRQLYNSPLHF
. TRBJ1-2 TRBV6-4 . TGTGCCAGCAGTGAGAACGGCGGCTATGGCTACACCTTC CASSENGGYGYTF
few TRBJ2-3 TRBV7-9 TRBD1 TGTGCCAGCAGCCTGCTAGGGGGCGATACGCAGTATTTT CASSLLGGDTQYF
few TRBJ2-7 TRBV5-1 . TGCGCCAGCAGCTTGGATCAGTACGAGCAGTACTTC CASSLDQYEQYF
. TRBJ2-5 TRBV5-1 TRBD1 TGCGCCAGCAGCCGATCCGGGACAGGGGTTGTGGAGACCCAGTACTTC CASSRSGTGVVETQYF
. TRBJ2-2 TRBV7-2 TRBD1 TGTGCCAGTAAAGGACAGGGGACCGCGAACACCGGGGAGCTGTTTTTT CASKGQGTANTGELFF
once TRBJ2-7 TRBV14 TRBD1 TGTGCCAGCAGCCGGGACAGGGGCCCCTACGAGCAGTACTTC CASSRDRGPYEQYF
few TRBJ2-1 TRBV9 . TGTGCCAGCAGCGTAGTGGGACTGGGTAATGAGCAGTTCTTC CASSVVGLGNEQFF
. TRBJ1-5 TRBV5-4 . TGTGCCAGCAGCTCCGGCGGGAGGGCCGTCGGTCAGCCCCAGCATTTT CASSSGGRAVGQPQHF
. TRBJ1-2 TRBV1 . TGCACCAGCAGCCAAGATGGAGTAAGGAGCACCTTC CTSSQDGVRSTF
. TRBJ1-1 TRBV5-1 . TGCGCCAGCAGCTCCGTCCGACAGAATGAAGCTTTCTTT CASSSVRQNEAFF
few TRBJ2-7 TRBV25-1 . TGTGCCAGCAGTGTCTTCTACGAGCAGTACTTC CASSVFYEQYF
few TRBJ2-2 TRBV15 . TGTGCCACCAGCAGAGAGCAGGGTTGGACCGGGGAGCTGTTTTTT CATSREQGWTGELFF
. TRBJ1-2 TRBV11-2 . TGTGCCAGCAGCTTAGATCGAGGCCATGGCTACACCTTC CASSLDRGHGYTF
few TRBJ1-3 TRBV28 TRBD1 TGTGCCAGCAGGGGGACAGGTCGGAACACCATATATTTT CASRGTGRNTIYF
few TRBJ2-5 TRBV29-1 . TGCAGCGTTTATAAAACGGACCAAGAGACCCAGTACTTC CSVYKTDQETQYF
. TRBJ2-7 TRBV5-4 TRBD1 TGTGCCAGCAGCTCCAGGGGGACCCACTACGAGCAGTACTTC CASSSRGTHYEQYF
. TRBJ1-1 TRBV30 . TGTGCCTGGAGTACCAGCAGGGGCCTGAACACTGAAGCTTTCTTT CAWSTSRGLNTEAFF
few TRBJ1-2 TRBV29-1 . TGCAGCGTTGTTGCGGCTGTCTATGGCTACACCTTC CSVVAAVYGYTF
. TRBJ2-2 TRBV9 . TGTGCCAGCAGCGTAGGGACAGACACCAACACCGGGGAGCTGTTTTTT CASSVGTDTNTGELFF
. TRBJ2-1 TRBV11-1 . TGTGCCAGCAGCTCTCTTAGGGGGAGAATCCATGAGCAGTTCTTC CASSSLRGRIHEQFF
few TRBJ1-1 TRBV6-1 . TGTGCCAGCAGTTTAATCACAGGTCCTGAAGCTTTCTTT CASSLITGPEAFF
. TRBJ2-7 TRBV28 . TGTGCCAGCAGTCTTCTCGCCTACGAGCAGTACTTC CASSLLAYEQYF
once TRBJ1-4 TRBV7-9 TRBD1 TGTGCCAGCAGTCTTACAGGGGATAGTCGGAAACTGTTTTTT CASSLTGDSRKLFF
. TRBJ2-3 TRBV7-9 TRBD2 TGTGCCAGCAGCTTAACGACTAGCGGGGCAGATACGCAGTATTTT CASSLTTSGADTQYF
few TRBJ2-5 TRBV9 TRBD2 TGTGCCAGCAGCTCGGGACTAGCGATCCAAGAGACCCAGTACTTC CASSSGLAIQETQYF